This TCR beta chain was identified during a study of T cell responses to AZD1222 COVID-19 vaccine. Deletions cut 5 bases from V and 6 bases from J, with 16 bases between. The length of the CDR3 is 14 residues. The germline V gene encodes CDR1 SGHAT and CDR2 FQNNGV. Study-wide points: Spike-specific TCR breadth and depth both grew after two AZD1222 doses. Variant regions that are unmutated are reportedly the target of nearly half of spike-specific TCRs.

The method was immunoSEQ multiplex PCR; TCRdb's version includes in-frame clones alone and lacks a portion of them. The sample records about 110,000 clones, 85% to 95% being singletons. Points on this clone: The target antigen is unknown.

The clonotype comes from an adult in good health. The material sequenced was peripheral blood, taken on day 0 of AZD1222 vaccination. The chain employs TRBV11-2 and TRBJ2-5; D not certain. CDR3 protein: CASSQSVAGQTQYF. The CDR3 coding sequence is TGTGCCAGCAGCCAAAGCGTCGCCGGTCAGACCCAGTACTTC.